These 16 T cell receptor beta chains share one sample of origin, sequenced in a study of T cell repertoires in cytomegalovirus infection. These TCRs' antigens remain unknown. TCRdb re-called the reads through MiXCR, storing one row per CDR3 protein. The profile shows roughly 500,000 distinct CDR3 sequences, about 44% of them singletons. The specimen comprised cultured PBMCs, sampled from culture after CMV antigen stimulation. Receptors were obtained from a human donor in good health (CMV status not recorded). Some clones in this sample may be carry-over from other donors' samples.

The gene calls are TRBV6-1 and TRBJ1-1, with TRBD1 as a possible D gene (5 bases). The germline CDR1 and CDR2 sequences are MNHNS and SASEGT. Trimming took 2 bases from V and 0 from J, leaving 16 bases between them. CDR3 size: 17 residues. Here the CDR3 DNA reads TGTGCCAGCAGTGAATTTACAGGCACTCTTATGAACACTGAAGCTTTCTTT. Translating gives CASSEFTGTLMNTEAFF.

This clonotype was counted between two and nine times. This chain connects TRBV7-2 to TRBJ2-7; 11 bases agree with TRBD2. Germline values: CDR1 SGHTA, CDR2 FQGNSA. The CDR3 extends over 15 amino acids. With V trimmed by 3 bases and J by 6 bases, 7 bases remained unmatched. Written as DNA, the CDR3 is TGTGCCAGCAGCTTTAGATTAGCGGGAGGGTCCGAGCAGTACTTC. It yields the protein CASSFRLAGGSEQYF.

The chain recombines TRBV5-4 with TRBJ2-5; the D gene is possibly TRBD2 (7 bases). Trimming pared 2 bases from V and 5 bases from J, leaving 16 bases between. CDR1 and CDR2 (germline): SGHNT, YYREEE (reference sequence). This CDR3 region has 15 residues. Here the CDR3 reads CASSLLGGAVETQYF. The CDR3 DNA follows: TGTGCCAGCAGCTTATTGGGGGGGGCGGTGGAGACCCAGTACTTC.

V and J are TRBV10-3 and TRBJ2-5, with 7 bases fitting TRBD1. The CDR3 totals 12 residues. After removal of 10 bases from V and 1 base from J, the junction contained 3 bases not matched to a gene. The germline gives CDR1 ENHRY, CDR2 SYGVKD. The chain's CDR3 is CATGTAQETQYF. The DNA of the CDR3 is TGTGCCACGGGGACAGCCCAAGAGACCCAGTACTTC.

This clonotype was recorded a few times. The chain links TRBV7-8 to TRBJ2-7, with 8 nucleotides matching TRBD2. CDR1 is SGHVS, CDR2 FQNEAQ, per germline. CDR3 length equals 22 residues. V shed 2 bases, J shed 2 bases, and the junction held 26 bases outside the gene matches. CDR3 region: CASSLRTGPIHSSGHLPYEQYF. Written as DNA, the CDR3 is TGTGCCAGCAGCTTACGAACAGGGCCAATCCATTCTAGCGGGCACCTTCCCTACGAGCAGTACTTC.

This rearrangement joins TRBV5-5 to TRBJ1-5, with D perhaps TRBD1 (6 bases). Trimming left V 3 bases short and J 6 bases short, with 13 bases between. Germline V lookup: CDR1 SGHKS, CDR2 YYEKEE (reference sequence). The length of the CDR3 is 14 residues. The CDR3, as DNA: TGTGCCAGCAGCTACGATACAGGGTTTCAGCCCCAGCATTTT. As protein: CASSYDTGFQPQHF.

This clonotype came up a few times. The J gene is TRBJ2-5, the V gene TRBV7-8, with D possibly matching TRBD2 (7 bases). The CDR3 sequence is 18 residues long. With 1 base removed from V and 1 base from J, the gap between germline ends came to 19 bases. Germline V gives CDR1 SGHVS, CDR2 FQNEAQ. This CDR3 reads CASSLVRRGQVFQETQYF. CDR3 sequence (DNA): TGTGCCAGCAGCTTAGTCCGGCGGGGGCAGGTTTTCCAAGAGACCCAGTACTTC. Based on the CDR3 plus reference TRBV7-8 and TRBJ2-5, the full variable domain is GAGVSQSPRYKVAKRGQDVALRCDPISGHVSLFWYQQALGQGPEFLTYFQNEAQLDKSGLPSDRFFAERPEGSVSTLKIQRTQQEDSAVYLCASSLVRRGQVFQETQYFGPGTRLLVL.

This chain links TRBV2 with TRBJ1-5; D ambiguous. Germline V gene data show CDR1 as SNHLY and CDR2 as FYNNEI. CDR3 length: 13 residues. V dropped 4 bases and J dropped 2 bases, with 6 bases sitting between them. CDR3 in DNA: TGTGCCAGCAGTGGAATTGGCAATCAGCCCCAGCATTTT. Amino acids: CASSGIGNQPQHF. The full variable domain, in which reference TRBV2 and TRBJ1-5 provide the parts outside the CDR3, is EPEVTQTPSHQVTQMGQEVILRCVPISNHLYFYWYRQILGQKVEFLVSFYNNEISEKSEIFDDQFSVERPDGSNFTLKIRSTKLEDSAMYFCASSGIGNQPQHFGDGTRLSIL.

This clonotype was found a few times. This chain connects TRBV7-8 to TRBJ2-7; 8 nucleotides align to TRBD1. The germline V gene has CDR1 SGHVS and CDR2 FQNEAQ. The CDR3 loop spans 16 amino acids. With 0 bases clipped from V and 3 bases from J, the junction kept 7 bases outside the gene matches. The CDR3 region is CASSLAGLTGDYEQYF. Here the CDR3 DNA reads TGTGCCAGCAGCTTAGCGGGGCTGACAGGGGACTACGAGCAGTACTTC.

This clonotype was seen a few times. The chain recombines TRBV7-2 with TRBJ2-3; TRBD2 is a possible D gene (6 bases). The CDR3 is made up of 16 amino acids. V was trimmed by 5 bases and J by 4 bases, leaving 19 bases between them. Germline V gene sequence: CDR1 SGHTA, CDR2 FQGNSA. The CDR3 is CASSTLAPEFADTQYF. The CDR3 DNA follows: TGTGCCAGCAGCACCCTAGCGCCAGAGTTTGCAGATACGCAGTATTTT.

The rearrangement joins TRBV4-2 to TRBJ1-3, with 8 bases identical to TRBD1. Germline CDR1 and CDR2: LGHNA and YNFKEQ. After removal of 4 bases from V and 4 bases from J, the junction contained 6 bases not matched to a gene. This CDR3 comprises 15 residues. The CDR3 DNA follows: TGTGCCAGCAGCCTCGTCAGGGGGCGCGGAAACACCATATATTTT. Translated, it gives CASSLVRGRGNTIYF.

The chain employs TRBV7-6 and TRBJ2-6, with TRBD1 as a possible D gene (6 bases). From germline, CDR1 is SGHVS and CDR2 FNYEAQ. Deletions cut 5 bases from V and 2 bases from J, with 25 bases between. This CDR3 comprises 20 residues. The CDR3 DNA reads TGTGCCAGCAGCCCGCGATCAAGGACAGTTGCAGCCACTGGGGCCAACGTCCTGACTTTC. Translated, it gives CASSPRSRTVAATGANVLTF.

This clonotype occurred many times. The CDR3 DNA is TGTGCCAGCAGACCTACACAAATCTTAGGGGAGACCCAGTACTTC. Amino acid sequence: CASRPTQILGETQYF. This chain uses TRBV7-2 with TRBJ2-5; D unresolved. Trimming pared 6 bases from V and 5 bases from J, leaving 19 bases between. Germline loops: CDR1 SGHTA, CDR2 FQGNSA. CDR3 length equals 15 residues.

V usage is TRBV20-1 and J usage is TRBJ1-1; D unclear. CDR3 length equals 13 residues. The germline V and J ends were trimmed by 1 base and 2 bases, with 8 bases remaining between them. CDR1 and CDR2 (germline): DFQATT, SNEGSKA (reference sequence). Written as DNA, the CDR3 is TGCAGTGCTAGAGGGTTATTAAACACTGAAGCTTTCTTT. Translating gives CSARGLLNTEAFF.

The chain links TRBV3-1 to TRBJ2-3; the D gene is possibly TRBD2 (7 bases). The ends were cut back, 4 bases at V and 6 bases at J, with 11 bases in the middle. Germline V gene lookup returns CDR1 LGHDT and CDR2 YNNKEL (reference sequence). This CDR3 is built from 13 residues. The CDR3 spells CASSRGGPDTQYF. The CDR3 region has the DNA TGTGCCAGCAGCCGGGGGGGGCCGGATACGCAGTATTTT.

This chain links TRBV12-3 or TRBV12-4 with TRBJ1-5; D not resolved. The V gene lost 6 bases and the J gene lost 0 bases, with 9 bases spanning the gap. There are 14 residues in the CDR3. This CDR3 reads CASSEGNSNQPQHF. The DNA of the CDR3 is TGTGCCAGCAGCGAGGGAAATAGCAATCAGCCCCAGCATTTT.